These 17 T cell receptor beta chains were all obtained from the same sample, sequenced in a study of regulatory T cells in long-lasting Graves disease. According to the study, TCR beta libraries were built with iRepertoire HTBI primers and CDR3-region Arm-PCR. TCRdb passed the multiplex PCR reads through MiXCR, listing each CDR3 protein once. The profile shows hundreds of thousands of distinct CDR3 sequences, about 16% of them singletons. Time point indicated: newly diagnosed GD, antithyroid drugs for less than 3 months. The authors made the TCR library using RNA they extracted from PBMCs. These sequences were also reported in another study, on T cells in Graves' hyperthyroidism and ophthalmopathy.

The source was peripheral blood mononuclear cells (PBMCs), collected at new diagnosis, from a patient treated with antithyroid drugs. Receptors were obtained from a woman aged 40 to 65 with Graves disease.

This clonotype was recorded at least ten times. The V and J genes are TRBV20-1 and TRBJ1-5; D not resolved. Germline V CDR1 and CDR2: DFQATT, SNEGSKA (reference sequence). The length of the CDR3 is 11 residues. As DNA, the CDR3 is TGCACCGACGTTTGCAATCAGCCCCAGCATTTT. As protein: CTDVCNQPQHF.

This clonotype has at least ten counts. The chain joins TRBV10-3 to TRBJ2-3, with D possibly matching TRBD2 (6 bases). The better agreement between TRBJ2-1 and the DNA end casts doubt on the J call. Looked up from germline, CDR1 is ENHRY and CDR2 is SYGVKD. This CDR3 contains 14 residues. CDR3 nucleotide sequence: TGTGCCATCAGTGGGGGGACTTTAGTCGATGAGCAGTTCTTC. Encoded protein: CAISGGTLVDEQFF.

This CDR3 is CSAMGGTANPHF. The CDR3, as DNA: TGCAGTGCTATGGGAGGGACGGCGAATCCCCACTTT. The chain combines TRBV20-1 with TRBJ1-6; D perhaps matches TRBD1 (5 bases). Germline V gene data show CDR1 as DFQATT and CDR2 as SNEGSKA (reference sequence). V shed 4 bases and J shed 18 bases, with 19 bases lying between them. The CDR3 loop spans 12 amino acids.

This clonotype has more than one count but fewer than ten. This chain joins TRBV2 and TRBJ2-5; maybe TRBD2 (6 bases). V was clipped by 4 bases and J by 0 bases, with 9 bases between them. This CDR3 has 14 amino acids. CDR1 SNHLY and CDR2 FYNNEI come from the germline V gene. The CDR3 sequence: CASSGRGHQETQYF. Here the CDR3 DNA reads TGTGCCAGCAGTGGGCGGGGCCACCAAGAGACCCAGTACTTC.

The rearrangement uses TRBV5-1 and TRBJ2-3; D gene ambiguous. Germline lookup yields CDR1 SGHRS and CDR2 YFSETQ. The CDR3 contains 16 residues. The V end was cut by 4 bases, the J end by 3 bases, with 18 bases between. The CDR3 spells CASSLDPRGSTDTQYF. For the CDR3, the DNA is TGCGCCAGCAGCCTTGACCCCCGAGGCTCTACAGATACGCAGTATTTT.

The genes are TRBV4-1 and TRBJ2-1, with D uncertain. Germline V gene lookup returns CDR1 MGHRA and CDR2 YSYEKL. Between the trimmed V and J ends, which lost 0 bases and 5 bases, there was a span of 14 bases. This CDR3 is 16 amino acids long. The CDR3 sequence: CASSQDKWATNNEQFF. CDR3 DNA sequence: TGCGCCAGCAGCCAAGATAAGTGGGCTACAAACAATGAGCAGTTCTTC.

This chain links TRBV19 with TRBJ1-5; the D gene is possibly TRBD1 (5 bases). CDR1 is LNHDA, CDR2 SQIVND, per germline (reference sequence). Trimming cost V 5 bases and J 8 bases, with 13 bases left between them. The CDR3 runs to 13 residues. CDR3 sequence: CASSWSGSEPQHF. DNA of the CDR3: TGTGCCAGTAGTTGGTCAGGGAGTGAGCCCCAGCATTTT.

As for this clonotype: The germline gene is not matched at one end of the junction; a read error may be the cause. The J gene is TRBJ1-4, the V gene TRBV12-3 or TRBV12-4; possible D gene TRBD1, 6 bases. The CDR3 runs 17 residues. CDR3 sequence (DNA): TGTGCCAGCAGCTTAGTCACCCGCAGGGGTGCTAATGAAAAACTGTTTTTT. Translated, it gives CASSLVTRRGANEKLFF.

This chain joins TRBV12-3 or TRBV12-4 and TRBJ2-7; possibly TRBD1 for D (6 bases). The V end was cut by 5 bases, the J end by 5 bases, with 10 bases between. The CDR3 extends over 12 amino acids. CDR3 loop: CASSPGHNEQYF. The CDR3 DNA sequence: TGTGCCAGCAGTCCGGGACATAACGAGCAGTACTTC.

This clonotype was seen at least ten times. The rearrangement joins TRBV12-3 or TRBV12-4 to TRBJ2-5; TRBD2 aligns across 11 bases. The CDR3 runs to 17 residues. Germline trimming cut 5 bases from V and 1 base from J; bases unmatched to any gene: 9. The CDR3 is CASSPSGTSGFQETQYF. CDR3 in DNA: TGTGCCAGCAGTCCTTCCGGGACTAGCGGATTCCAAGAGACCCAGTACTTC.

At least ten counts were recorded for this clonotype. The rearrangement uses TRBV6-5 and TRBJ2-5; 13 bases are shared with TRBD2. This CDR3 is built from 16 residues. Germline CDR1 and CDR2: MNHEY and SVGAGI. V was pared by 4 bases and J by 5 bases, with 7 bases of the junction left unmatched. The CDR3: CASSLGLAGRGETQYF. Here the CDR3 DNA reads TGTGCCAGCAGTTTGGGACTAGCGGGACGTGGCGAGACCCAGTACTTC.

This chain joins TRBV10-3 and TRBJ2-5; the D is unclear. Germline assignment: CDR1 ENHRY and CDR2 SYGVKD. The CDR3 runs 12 residues. V was clipped by 6 bases and J by 3 bases, with 8 bases between them. CDR3 residues: CAISGSEETQYF. CDR3 coding DNA: TGTGCCATCAGCGGCTCCGAAGAGACCCAGTACTTC.

This clonotype appeared a few times. This chain joins TRBV3-1 and TRBJ1-6; 9 nucleotides line up with TRBD1. CDR1 and CDR2 (germline): LGHDT, YNNKEL (reference sequence). There are 15 residues in the CDR3. The V and J ends lost 7 bases and 7 bases, in that order; junction bases with no gene match: 8. For the CDR3, the DNA is TGTGCCAGCACCCCTCCCGGGACAGGGAATTCACCCCTCCACTTT. This gives the protein CASTPPGTGNSPLHF.

This clonotype was detected ten times or more. V usage is TRBV3-1 and J usage is TRBJ1-1; weak D call: TRBD1 (6 bases). CDR3 length: 12 amino acids. Germline CDR1 and CDR2: LGHDT and YNNKEL (reference sequence). V shed 6 bases and J shed 11 bases, with 16 bases lying between them. The CDR3 nucleotides read TGTGCCAGCAGGACCACAGGGCATCACGCTTTCTTT. Translation gives CASRTTGHHAFF.

This clonotype has ten or more counts. The chain employs TRBV6-2 or TRBV6-3 and TRBJ1-2; TRBD1 is a possible D gene (6 bases). The CDR3 is made up of 12 amino acids. The germline V gene has CDR1 MNHEY and CDR2 SVGEGT. V was trimmed by 10 bases and J by 8 bases, leaving 17 bases between them. CDR3 nucleotide sequence: TGTGCCAACCGGGACACGAGGGACGGCTACACCTTC. Its translation is CANRDTRDGYTF.

A few counts support this clonotype. This rearrangement joins TRBV7-9 to TRBJ1-1; 7 nucleotides line up with TRBD1. CDR3 length: 15 amino acids. The junction had 7 bases not matched to a gene; V was cut back by 5 bases and J by 1 base. Germline loops: CDR1 SEHNR, CDR2 FQNEAQ (reference sequence). DNA of the CDR3: TGTGCCAGCAGCCCGAGGGGGGACAGGAACACTGAAGCTTTCTTT. Its protein is CASSPRGDRNTEAFF. The complete variable domain, with remaining parts taken from reference TRBV7-9 and TRBJ1-1, reads DTGVSQNPRHKITKRGQNVTFRCDPISEHNRLYWYRQTLGQGPEFLTYFQNEAQLEKSRLLSDRFSAERPKGSFSTLEIQRTEQGDSAMYLCASSPRGDRNTEAFFGQGTRLTVV.

Many counts were recorded for this clonotype. J is TRBJ1-1 and V is TRBV6-1; TRBD1 is a possible D gene (5 bases). Germline loops: CDR1 MNHNS, CDR2 SASEGT. Trimming pared 6 bases from V and 1 base from J, leaving 6 bases between. CDR3 length equals 12 residues. CDR3 in DNA: TGTGCCAGCAGAGACAGGAACACTGAAGCTTTCTTT. Protein product: CASRDRNTEAFF.